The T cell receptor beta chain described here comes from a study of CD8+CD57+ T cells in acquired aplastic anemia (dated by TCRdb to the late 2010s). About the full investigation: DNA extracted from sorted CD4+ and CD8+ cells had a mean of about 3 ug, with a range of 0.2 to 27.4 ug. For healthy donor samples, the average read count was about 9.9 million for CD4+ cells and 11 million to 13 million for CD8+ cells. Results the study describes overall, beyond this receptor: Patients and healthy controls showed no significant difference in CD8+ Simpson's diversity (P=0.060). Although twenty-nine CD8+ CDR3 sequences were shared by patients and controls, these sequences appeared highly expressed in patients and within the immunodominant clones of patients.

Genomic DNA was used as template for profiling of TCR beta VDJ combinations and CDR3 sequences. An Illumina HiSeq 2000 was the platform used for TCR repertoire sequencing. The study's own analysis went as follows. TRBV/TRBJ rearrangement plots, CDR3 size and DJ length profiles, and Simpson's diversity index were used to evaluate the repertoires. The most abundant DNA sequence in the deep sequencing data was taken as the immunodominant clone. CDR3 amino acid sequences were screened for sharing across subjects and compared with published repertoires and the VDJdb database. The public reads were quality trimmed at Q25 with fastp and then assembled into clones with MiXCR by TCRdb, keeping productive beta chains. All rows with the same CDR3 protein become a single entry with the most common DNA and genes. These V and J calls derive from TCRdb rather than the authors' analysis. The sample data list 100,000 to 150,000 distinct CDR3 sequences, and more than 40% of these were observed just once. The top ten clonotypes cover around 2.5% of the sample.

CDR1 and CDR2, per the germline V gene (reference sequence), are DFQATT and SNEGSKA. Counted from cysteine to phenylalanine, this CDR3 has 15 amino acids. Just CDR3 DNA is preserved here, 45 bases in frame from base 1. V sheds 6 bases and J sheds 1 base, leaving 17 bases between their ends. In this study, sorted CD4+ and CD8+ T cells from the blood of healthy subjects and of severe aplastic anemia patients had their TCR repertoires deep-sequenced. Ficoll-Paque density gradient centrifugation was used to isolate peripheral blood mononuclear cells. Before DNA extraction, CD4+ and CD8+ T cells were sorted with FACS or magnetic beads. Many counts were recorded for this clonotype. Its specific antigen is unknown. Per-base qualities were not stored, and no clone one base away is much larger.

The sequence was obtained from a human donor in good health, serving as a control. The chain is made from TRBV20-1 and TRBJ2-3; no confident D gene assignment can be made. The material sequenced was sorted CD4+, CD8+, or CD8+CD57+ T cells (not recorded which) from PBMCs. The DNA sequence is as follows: TGCAGTGCCCTCGACCCCCGCCGTGGCACAGATACGCAGTATTTT. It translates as CSALDPRRGTDTQYF.